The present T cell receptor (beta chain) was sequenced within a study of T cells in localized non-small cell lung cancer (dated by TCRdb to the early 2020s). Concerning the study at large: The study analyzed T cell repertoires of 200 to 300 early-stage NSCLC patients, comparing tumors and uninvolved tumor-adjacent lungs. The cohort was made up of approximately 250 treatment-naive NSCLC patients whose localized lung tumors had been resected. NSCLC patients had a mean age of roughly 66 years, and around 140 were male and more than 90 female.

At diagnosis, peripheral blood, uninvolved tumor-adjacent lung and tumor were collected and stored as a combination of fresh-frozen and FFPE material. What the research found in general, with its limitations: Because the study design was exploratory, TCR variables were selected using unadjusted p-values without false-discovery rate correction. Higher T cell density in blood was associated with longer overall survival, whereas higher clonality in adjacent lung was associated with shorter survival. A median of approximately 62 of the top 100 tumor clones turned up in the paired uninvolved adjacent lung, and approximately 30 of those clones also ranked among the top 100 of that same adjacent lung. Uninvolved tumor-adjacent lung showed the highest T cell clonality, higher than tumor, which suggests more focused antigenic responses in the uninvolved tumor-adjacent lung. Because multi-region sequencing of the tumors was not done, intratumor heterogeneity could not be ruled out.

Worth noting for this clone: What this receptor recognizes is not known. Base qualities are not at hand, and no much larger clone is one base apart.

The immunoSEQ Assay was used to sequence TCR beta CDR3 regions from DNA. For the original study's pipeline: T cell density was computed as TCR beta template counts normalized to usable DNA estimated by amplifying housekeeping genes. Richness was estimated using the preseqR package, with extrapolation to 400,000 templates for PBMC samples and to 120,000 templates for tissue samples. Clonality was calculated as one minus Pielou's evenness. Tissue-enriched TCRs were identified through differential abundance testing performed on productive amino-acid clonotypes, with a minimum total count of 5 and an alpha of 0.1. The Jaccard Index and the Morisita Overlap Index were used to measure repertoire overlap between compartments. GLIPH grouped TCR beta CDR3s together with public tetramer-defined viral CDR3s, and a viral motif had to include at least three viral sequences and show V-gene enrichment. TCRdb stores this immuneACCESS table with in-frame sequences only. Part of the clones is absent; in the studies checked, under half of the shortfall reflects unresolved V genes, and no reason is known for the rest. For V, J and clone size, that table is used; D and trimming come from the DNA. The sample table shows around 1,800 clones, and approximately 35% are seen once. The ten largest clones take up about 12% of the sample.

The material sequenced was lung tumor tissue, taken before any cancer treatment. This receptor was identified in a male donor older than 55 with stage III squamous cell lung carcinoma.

The sequenced DNA: TGTGCCAGCACGACAGACAGGGATCAGCCCCAGCATTTT. Protein translation: CASTTDRDQPQHF. The chain is encoded by TRBV9 joined to TRBJ1-5, with TRBD1 identical over 7 junction bases. The germline V gene yields SGDLS for CDR1 and YYNGEE for CDR2. The CDR3 spans 13 residues, from the cysteine through the phenylalanine. CDR3 DNA only is kept here, 39 bases in frame from base 1. V is pruned by 6 bases and J by 5 bases, leaving 5 bases of the junction without a gene match.